This TCR beta chain derives from a study of T-cell memory formation after mild COVID-19. The study, taken as a whole, reports: Clones contracting day 15 to 85 were balanced CD4/CD8; later expanders leaned CD4+.

This clonotype turned up a few times. What it binds is unknown. V lost 3 bases to trimming and J lost 3 bases; unmatched junction nucleotides: 5. CDR1 is SGHDT and CDR2 is YYEEEE in the germline V gene. The CDR3 length is 14 residues. TCRdb called the 5' RACE reads again in MiXCR, with one record for every CDR3 protein. The sample includes roughly 180,000 distinct CDR3 sequences, 15% to 20% of them seen just once. Sequenced input: PBMCs or a T cell subset sorted from them (not recorded which). The TCR comes from a man aged 18 to 35 who had mild COVID-19 (a few samples of this study predate the infection). Cell type and time point are not known. The rearrangement links TRBV5-6 to TRBJ2-7; 8 nucleotides align to TRBD1. The CDR3 coding sequence is TGTGCCAGCAGCTCGACAGGGGAATACTACGAGCAGTACGTC. Amino acid sequence: CASSSTGEYYEQYV.